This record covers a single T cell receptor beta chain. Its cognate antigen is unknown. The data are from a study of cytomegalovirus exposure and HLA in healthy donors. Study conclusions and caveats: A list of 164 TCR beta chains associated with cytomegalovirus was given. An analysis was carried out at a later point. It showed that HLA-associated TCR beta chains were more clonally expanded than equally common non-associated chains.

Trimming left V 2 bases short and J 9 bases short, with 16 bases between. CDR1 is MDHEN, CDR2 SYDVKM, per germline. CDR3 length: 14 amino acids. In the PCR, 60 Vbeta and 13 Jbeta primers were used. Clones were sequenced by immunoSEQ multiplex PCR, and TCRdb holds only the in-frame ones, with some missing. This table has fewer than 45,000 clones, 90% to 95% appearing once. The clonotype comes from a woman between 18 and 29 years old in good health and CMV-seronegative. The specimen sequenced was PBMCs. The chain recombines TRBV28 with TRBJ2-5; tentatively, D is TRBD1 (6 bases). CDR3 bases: TGTGCCAGCAGTTTAGTACAGGGCCGTGTGGCCCAGTACTTC. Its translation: CASSLVQGRVAQYF.